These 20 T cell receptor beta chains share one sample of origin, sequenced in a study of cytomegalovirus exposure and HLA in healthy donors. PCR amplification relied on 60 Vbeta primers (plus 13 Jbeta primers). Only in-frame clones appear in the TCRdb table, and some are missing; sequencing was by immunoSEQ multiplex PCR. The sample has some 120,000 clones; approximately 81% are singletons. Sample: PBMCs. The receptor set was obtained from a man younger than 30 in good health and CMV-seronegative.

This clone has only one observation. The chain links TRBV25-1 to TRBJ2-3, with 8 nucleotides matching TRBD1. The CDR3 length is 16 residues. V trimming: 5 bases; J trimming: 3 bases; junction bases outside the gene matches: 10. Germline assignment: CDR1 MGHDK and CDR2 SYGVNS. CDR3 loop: CASSSPGTGMTDTQYF. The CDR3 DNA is TGTGCCAGCAGTTCCCCCGGGACAGGTATGACAGATACGCAGTATTTT.

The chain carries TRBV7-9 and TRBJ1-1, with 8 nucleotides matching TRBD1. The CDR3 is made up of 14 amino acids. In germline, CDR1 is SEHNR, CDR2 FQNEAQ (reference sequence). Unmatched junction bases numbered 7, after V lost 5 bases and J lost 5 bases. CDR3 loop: CASSPWQGATEAFF. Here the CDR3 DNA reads TGTGCCAGCAGCCCCTGGCAGGGGGCTACTGAAGCTTTCTTT.

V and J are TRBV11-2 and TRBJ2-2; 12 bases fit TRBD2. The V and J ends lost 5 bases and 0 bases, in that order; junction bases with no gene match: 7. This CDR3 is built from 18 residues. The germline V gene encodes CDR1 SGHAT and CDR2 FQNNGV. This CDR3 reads CASSPLAGGPANTGELFF. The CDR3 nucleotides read TGTGCCAGCAGCCCTCTAGCGGGAGGGCCCGCGAACACCGGGGAGCTGTTTTTT.

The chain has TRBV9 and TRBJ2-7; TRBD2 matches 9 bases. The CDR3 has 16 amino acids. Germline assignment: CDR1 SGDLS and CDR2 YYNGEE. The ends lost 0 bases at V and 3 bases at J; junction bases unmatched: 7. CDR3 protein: CASSVGAGGLNYEQYF. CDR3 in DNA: TGTGCCAGCAGCGTAGGGGCGGGAGGGCTCAACTACGAGCAGTACTTC.

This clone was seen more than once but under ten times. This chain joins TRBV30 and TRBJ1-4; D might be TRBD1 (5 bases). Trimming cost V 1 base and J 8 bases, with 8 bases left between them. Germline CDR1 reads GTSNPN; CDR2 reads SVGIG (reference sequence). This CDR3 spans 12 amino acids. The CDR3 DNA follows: TGTGCCTGGAGTGAGGGGCTGGAAAAACTGTTTTTT. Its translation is CAWSEGLEKLFF.

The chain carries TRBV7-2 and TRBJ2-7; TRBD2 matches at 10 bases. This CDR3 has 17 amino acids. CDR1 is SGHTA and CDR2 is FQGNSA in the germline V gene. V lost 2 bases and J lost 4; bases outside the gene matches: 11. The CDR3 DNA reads TGTGCCAGCAGCTTAAGACCCCTAGCGGGAGCTAATTACGAGCAGTACTTC. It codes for CASSLRPLAGANYEQYF.

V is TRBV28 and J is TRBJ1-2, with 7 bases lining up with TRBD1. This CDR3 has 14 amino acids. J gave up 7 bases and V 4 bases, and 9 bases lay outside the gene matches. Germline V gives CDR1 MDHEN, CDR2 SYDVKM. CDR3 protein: CASSSQGVIFGYTF. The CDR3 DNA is TGTGCCAGCAGTTCCCAGGGGGTGATCTTTGGCTACACCTTC.

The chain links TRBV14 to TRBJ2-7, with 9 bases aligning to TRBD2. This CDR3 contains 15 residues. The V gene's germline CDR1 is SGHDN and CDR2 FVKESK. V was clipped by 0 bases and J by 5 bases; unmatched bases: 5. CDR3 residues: CASSQEGSGSNEQYF. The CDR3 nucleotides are TGTGCCAGCAGCCAAGAAGGTAGCGGGAGTAACGAGCAGTACTTC.

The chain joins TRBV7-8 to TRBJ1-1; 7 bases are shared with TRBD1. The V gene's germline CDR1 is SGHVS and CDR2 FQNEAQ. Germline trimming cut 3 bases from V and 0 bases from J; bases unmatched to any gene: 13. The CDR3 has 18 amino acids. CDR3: CASSFDARMGQMNTEAFF. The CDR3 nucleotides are TGTGCCAGCAGCTTCGACGCAAGAATGGGACAGATGAACACTGAAGCTTTCTTT. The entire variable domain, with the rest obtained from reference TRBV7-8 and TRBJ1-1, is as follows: GAGVSQSPRYKVAKRGQDVALRCDPISGHVSLFWYQQALGQGPEFLTYFQNEAQLDKSGLPSDRFFAERPEGSVSTLKIQRTQQEDSAVYLCASSFDARMGQMNTEAFFGQGTRLTVV.

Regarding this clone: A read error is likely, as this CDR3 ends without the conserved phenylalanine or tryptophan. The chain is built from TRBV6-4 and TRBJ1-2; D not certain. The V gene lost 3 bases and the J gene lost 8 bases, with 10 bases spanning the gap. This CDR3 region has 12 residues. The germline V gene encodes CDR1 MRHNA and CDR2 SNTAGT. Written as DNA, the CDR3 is TGTGCCAGCAGTGATGATGGAGGCGGCTACACCGTC. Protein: CASSDDGGGYTV.

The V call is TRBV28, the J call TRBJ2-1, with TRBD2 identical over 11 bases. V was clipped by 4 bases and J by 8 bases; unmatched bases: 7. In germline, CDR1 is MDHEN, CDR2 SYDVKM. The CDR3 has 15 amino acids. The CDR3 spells CASSSTSGSFDEQFF. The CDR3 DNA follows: TGTGCCAGCAGTTCTACTAGCGGGAGTTTCGATGAGCAGTTCTTC.

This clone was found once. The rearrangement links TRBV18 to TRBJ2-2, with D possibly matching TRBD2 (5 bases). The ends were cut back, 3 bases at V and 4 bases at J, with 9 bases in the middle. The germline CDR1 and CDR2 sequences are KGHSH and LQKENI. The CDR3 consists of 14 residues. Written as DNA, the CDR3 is TGTGCCAGCTCACCTTACGAGGGCACCGGGGAGCTGTTTTTT. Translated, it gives CASSPYEGTGELFF.

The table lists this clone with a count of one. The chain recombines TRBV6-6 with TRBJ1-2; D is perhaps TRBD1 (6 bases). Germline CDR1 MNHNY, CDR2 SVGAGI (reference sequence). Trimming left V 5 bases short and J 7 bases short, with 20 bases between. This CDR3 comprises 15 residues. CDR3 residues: CASSPNSSGAGGYTF. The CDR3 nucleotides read TGTGCCAGCAGTCCTAACTCTTCAGGGGCGGGTGGCTACACCTTC.

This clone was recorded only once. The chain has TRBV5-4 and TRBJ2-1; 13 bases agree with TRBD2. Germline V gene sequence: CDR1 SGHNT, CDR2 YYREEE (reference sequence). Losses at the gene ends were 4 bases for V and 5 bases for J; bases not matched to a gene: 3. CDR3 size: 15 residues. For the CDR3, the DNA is TGTGCCAGCAGCCGACTAGCGGGAGGAAACAATGAGCAGTTCTTC. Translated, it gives CASSRLAGGNNEQFF.

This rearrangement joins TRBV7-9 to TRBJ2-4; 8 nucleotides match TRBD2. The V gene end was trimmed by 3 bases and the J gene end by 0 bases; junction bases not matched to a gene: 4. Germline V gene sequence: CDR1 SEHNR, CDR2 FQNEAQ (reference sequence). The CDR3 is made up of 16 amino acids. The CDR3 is CASSFNSGIAKNIQYF. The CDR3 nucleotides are TGTGCCAGCAGCTTTAATAGCGGGATAGCCAAAAACATTCAGTACTTC.

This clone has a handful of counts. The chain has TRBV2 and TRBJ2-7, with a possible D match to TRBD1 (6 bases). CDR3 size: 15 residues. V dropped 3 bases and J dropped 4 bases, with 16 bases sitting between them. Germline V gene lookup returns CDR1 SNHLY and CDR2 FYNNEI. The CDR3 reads CASSDPGTRSYEQYF. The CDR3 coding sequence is TGTGCCAGCAGTGACCCCGGGACAAGGTCTTACGAGCAGTACTTC.

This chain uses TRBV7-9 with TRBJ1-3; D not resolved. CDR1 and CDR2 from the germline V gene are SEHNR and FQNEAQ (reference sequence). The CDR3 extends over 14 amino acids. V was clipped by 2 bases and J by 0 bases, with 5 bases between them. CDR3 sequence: CASSLSRSGNTIYF. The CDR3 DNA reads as TGTGCCAGCAGCTTATCTCGCTCTGGAAACACCATATATTTT.

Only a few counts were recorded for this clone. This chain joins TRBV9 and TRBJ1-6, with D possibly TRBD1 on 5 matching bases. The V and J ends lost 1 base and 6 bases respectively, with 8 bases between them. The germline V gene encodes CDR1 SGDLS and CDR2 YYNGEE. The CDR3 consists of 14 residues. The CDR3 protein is CASSVQGANSPLHF. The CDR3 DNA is TGTGCCAGCAGCGTACAGGGCGCTAATTCACCCCTCCACTTT.

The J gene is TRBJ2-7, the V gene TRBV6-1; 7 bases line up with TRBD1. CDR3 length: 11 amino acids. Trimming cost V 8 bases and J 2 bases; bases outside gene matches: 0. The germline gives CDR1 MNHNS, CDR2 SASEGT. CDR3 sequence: CASDRAYEQYF. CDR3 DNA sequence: TGTGCCAGCGACAGGGCCTACGAGCAGTACTTC.

CDR3 region: CASSYLGQGAGNTIYF. Written as DNA, the CDR3 is TGTGCCAGCAGTTACCTCGGACAGGGGGCTGGAAACACCATATATTTT. J is TRBJ1-3 and V is TRBV6-6, with 10 bases lining up with TRBD1. Germline CDR1 and CDR2: MNHNY and SVGAGI (reference sequence). The CDR3 has 16 residues. V dropped 2 bases and J dropped 2; count of bases not matched to a gene: 3.